The clone carrying this T cell receptor (beta chain) was counted at least ten times. The sample originates from a study of early T cells in non-severe SARS-CoV-2 infection. Study background: The input, bulk RNA from unsorted whole blood, was sequenced, and chains were unpaired.

CDR3 length: 10 residues. The ends were cut back, 8 bases at V and 5 bases at J, with 4 bases in the middle. Germline CDR1 and CDR2: SGHTA and FQGNSA. Individual cDNA molecules were tagged with unique molecular identifiers. TCRdb ran MiXCR on the 5' RACE reads and lists one entry per CDR3 protein. This sample carries 35,000 to 45,000 distinct CDR3 sequences, roughly 9.7% of them seen once, and the ten largest clones take roughly an eighth. This chain uses TRBV7-2 with TRBJ2-1; D not resolved. This clonotype was sampled from an adult who was a healthcare worker with PCR-confirmed SARS-CoV-2 infection or an uninfected control (not recorded which). Sequencing input: whole blood. This CDR3 reads CASGDNEQFF. The CDR3 nucleotides are TGTGCCAGCGGGGACAATGAGCAGTTCTTC.